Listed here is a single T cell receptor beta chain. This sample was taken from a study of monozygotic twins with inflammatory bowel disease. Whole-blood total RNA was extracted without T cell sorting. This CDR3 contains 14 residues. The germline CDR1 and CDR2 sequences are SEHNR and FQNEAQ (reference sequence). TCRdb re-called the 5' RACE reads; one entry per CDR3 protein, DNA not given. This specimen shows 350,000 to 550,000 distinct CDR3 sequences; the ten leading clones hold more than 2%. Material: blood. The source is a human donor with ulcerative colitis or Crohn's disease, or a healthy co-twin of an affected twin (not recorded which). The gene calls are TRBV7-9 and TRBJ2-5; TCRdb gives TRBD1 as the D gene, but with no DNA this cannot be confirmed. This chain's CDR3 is CVSSHRTGEETQYF. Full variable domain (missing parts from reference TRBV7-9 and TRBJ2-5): DTGVSQNPRHKITKRGQNVTFRCDPISEHNRLYWYRQTLGQGPEFLTYFQNEAQLEKSRLLSDRFSAERPKGSFSTLEIQRTEQGDSAMYLCVSSHRTGEETQYFGPGTRLLVL.